Shown below are 15 T cell receptor beta chains from a single sample sequenced in a study of T cell repertoires in ileal Crohn's disease (dated by TCRdb to about 2019). The library was built by means of the immunoSEQ multiplex PCR assay. TCRdb re-hosts the immuneACCESS table, in-frame sequences only. Its copies lack some clones; in the studies checked, an unresolved V gene accounts for under half of them, and the cause for the rest is not known. In this sample the table shows about 60,000 clones, 85% to 90% of which occur a single time. The top ten clonotypes cover over 2% of the sample. Sample time point, as interpreted from the label and publication: neoterminal ileum biopsy at postoperative endoscopy, about 6 months after surgery. The sequenced sample was ileal tissue. These receptor sequences come from an adult with Crohn's disease.

The V and J genes are TRBV6-1 and TRBJ2-7, with a possible D match to TRBD1 (5 bases). Germline V gene sequence: CDR1 MNHNS, CDR2 SASEGT. The CDR3 is 12 residues long. Trimming pared 2 bases from V and 7 bases from J, leaving 9 bases between. DNA of the CDR3: TGTGCCAGCAGTGAACAGGGTGATGAGCAGTACGTC. Residues: CASSEQGDEQYV.

The chain carries TRBV4-2 and TRBJ2-2; perhaps TRBD1 as D (5 bases). Trimming cost V 4 bases and J 2 bases, with 17 bases left between them. The CDR3 is 17 residues long. Germline V CDR1 and CDR2: LGHNA, YNFKEQ. For the CDR3, the DNA is TGTGCCAGCAGCCTGGAAGGTGGGGCGCGAAACACCGGGGAGCTGTTTTTT. Protein product: CASSLEGGARNTGELFF.

V gene TRBV10-3 combines with J gene TRBJ2-6; the D gene is possibly TRBD1 (5 bases). Trimming took off 10 bases at V and 1 base at J, with 26 bases between the two ends. Germline V lookup: CDR1 ENHRY, CDR2 SYGVKD. The CDR3 covers 19 residues. CDR3 protein: CATAQLGHRSVSGANVLTF. As DNA, the CDR3 is TGTGCCACCGCACAACTTGGGCACAGGTCGGTTTCTGGGGCCAACGTCCTGACTTTC.

The V gene is TRBV18, the J gene TRBJ2-3, with D perhaps matching TRBD2 (5 bases). The germline V and J ends were trimmed by 3 bases and 4 bases, with 11 bases remaining between them. The CDR3 contains 14 residues. From germline, CDR1 is KGHSH and CDR2 LQKENI. Written as DNA, the CDR3 is TGTGCCAGCTCACCTGAGGGTCCCCCAGATACGCAGTATTTT. Translating gives CASSPEGPPDTQYF. Full variable domain (remainder filled in from reference TRBV18 and TRBJ2-3): NAGVMQNPRHLVRRRGQEARLRCSPMKGHSHVYWYRQLPEEGLKFMVYLQKENIIDESGMPKERFSAEFPKEGPSILRIQQVVRGDSAAYFCASSPEGPPDTQYFGPGTRLTVL.

The chain has TRBV9 and TRBJ1-2; D is uncertain. Trimming took off 2 bases at V and 4 bases at J, with 18 bases between the two ends. The CDR3 length is 16 residues. Germline loops: CDR1 SGDLS, CDR2 YYNGEE. The CDR3 loop is CASSVEGGKYSYGYTF. DNA for the CDR3: TGTGCCAGCAGCGTCGAGGGAGGAAAATACAGCTATGGCTACACCTTC.

The chain links TRBV27 to TRBJ1-5, with TRBD1 as a possible D gene (5 bases). The length of the CDR3 is 13 residues. Germline V gene data show CDR1 as MNHEY and CDR2 as SMNVEV (reference sequence). V was pared by 5 bases and J by 6 bases, with 11 bases between. DNA for the CDR3: TGTGCCAGCAGTGGAAATAGGGGTCAGCCCCAGCATTTT. This translates into CASSGNRGQPQHF.

The chain couples TRBV18 to TRBJ1-5, with 7 bases aligning to TRBD1. Germline V lookup: CDR1 KGHSH, CDR2 LQKENI. The CDR3 has 15 residues. The V gene end was trimmed by 2 bases and the J gene end by 5 bases; junction bases not matched to a gene: 6. The DNA of the CDR3 is TGTGCCAGCTCACCAATTACTACAGGGGATCAGCCCCAGCATTTT. This translates into CASSPITTGDQPQHF.

The genes are TRBV6-1 and TRBJ2-3; D gene unclear. V was clipped by 0 bases and J by 0 bases, with 4 bases between them. Looked up from germline, CDR1 is MNHNS and CDR2 is SASEGT. This CDR3 is 14 amino acids long. The CDR3 loop reads CASSEARSTDTQYF. The CDR3 DNA follows: TGTGCCAGCAGTGAAGCGCGGAGCACAGATACGCAGTATTTT.

As regards this clone: The junction departs from the called germline gene at one end, perhaps through a read error. The chain uses TRBV14 and TRBJ1-2; 7 bases match TRBD1. The CDR3 has 12 residues. The V gene's germline CDR1 is SGHDN and CDR2 FVKESK. Here the CDR3 DNA reads TGTGCCAGCAGCCCACTCTCGCAGGGGGTCTTCTTC. Protein product: CASSPLSQGVFF.

V gene TRBV19 combines with J gene TRBJ2-7; perhaps TRBD1 as D (6 bases). CDR1 LNHDA and CDR2 SQIVND come from the germline V gene (reference sequence). V gave up 6 bases and J gave up 5 bases, with 17 bases separating them. The CDR3 is 14 residues long. The CDR3 spells CASSPGHNIDEQYF. The CDR3 DNA is TGTGCCAGTAGCCCGGGACACAACATCGACGAGCAGTACTTC.

V usage is TRBV7-2 and J usage is TRBJ2-1; D gene ambiguous. The CDR3 is 15 amino acids. V lost 1 base, J lost 6 bases, and 13 bases lay in between. From germline, CDR1 is SGHTA and CDR2 FQGNSA. The DNA for the CDR3 is TGTGCCAGCAGCTTAGTGTCTCTTACTGTCAATGAGCAGTTCTTC. This codes for CASSLVSLTVNEQFF.

The chain employs TRBV10-2 and TRBJ1-1; D call uncertain. The CDR3 loop spans 13 amino acids. In germline, CDR1 is WSHSY, CDR2 SAAADI. Trimming pared 10 bases from V and 5 bases from J, leaving 17 bases between. CDR3 DNA: TGCGCCACCCAGGCGAATTCGTTGACTGAAGCTTTCTTT. Encoded protein: CATQANSLTEAFF.

In its sample, this clone was seen a few times. This rearrangement joins TRBV28 to TRBJ1-5; D might be TRBD1 (6 bases). Looked up from germline, CDR1 is MDHEN and CDR2 is SYDVKM. Trimming took off 3 bases at V and 3 bases at J, with 9 bases between the two ends. CDR3 length equals 14 residues. CDR3 nucleotides: TGTGCCAGCAGTTTTGGACAGTTCAATCAGCCCCAGCATTTT. Translating it yields CASSFGQFNQPQHF.

CDR3 protein: CASSSQGEVEQYV. The CDR3 DNA follows: TGTGCCAGCTCATCTCAGGGGGAGGTCGAGCAGTACGTC. The chain has TRBV18 and TRBJ2-7; D perhaps matches TRBD1 (7 bases). Germline V gives CDR1 KGHSH, CDR2 LQKENI. Between the trimmed V and J ends, which lost 5 bases and 6 bases, there was a span of 14 bases. The CDR3 is 13 amino acids.

This rearrangement joins TRBV5-8 to TRBJ2-1, with D possibly TRBD1 on 6 matching bases. V dropped 6 bases and J dropped 2 bases, with 15 bases sitting between them. Germline loops: CDR1 SGHTS, CDR2 YDEGEE. The CDR3 has 15 residues. The CDR3 here is CASTTGTLPYNEQFF. The DNA for the CDR3 is TGTGCCAGCACTACCGGGACACTCCCCTACAATGAGCAGTTCTTC.